Listed here are 14 T cell receptor beta chains from one sample, sequenced in a study of blood T cell repertoires in COVID-19. Here immunoSEQ multiplex PCR was the method, and the copy in TCRdb shows in-frame clones only, minus some. This sample has 360,000 or so clones, with around nine tenths found just once. Sequenced material: PBMCs or T cells enriched from blood (not recorded which). The receptors originated from a woman aged 30 to 39 who had recovered from COVID-19.

The chain is built from TRBV7-9 and TRBJ2-1; 7 bases match TRBD1. With 10 bases clipped from V and 13 bases from J, the junction kept 13 bases outside the gene matches. CDR1 SEHNR and CDR2 FQNEAQ come from the germline V gene (reference sequence). The length of the CDR3 is 12 residues. The CDR3 coding sequence is TGTGCCACCGCGGGTGGAGACAGGGCTCAGTTCTTC. Translating gives CATAGGDRAQFF. Full variable domain (remainder filled in from reference TRBV7-9 and TRBJ2-1): DTGVSQNPRHKITKRGQNVTFRCDPISEHNRLYWYRQTLGQGPEFLTYFQNEAQLEKSRLLSDRFSAERPKGSFSTLEIQRTEQGDSAMYLCATAGGDRAQFFGPGTRLTVL.

The chain has TRBV6-6 and TRBJ1-5; D unresolved. Trimming cost V 2 bases and J 4 bases, with 12 bases left between them. CDR3 size: 15 residues. CDR1 and CDR2 (germline): MNHNY, SVGAGI (reference sequence). The CDR3 here is CASSYRPVRNQPQHF. The CDR3 nucleotides read TGTGCCAGCAGTTACCGTCCTGTCCGGAATCAGCCCCAGCATTTT.

V gene TRBV5-4 combines with J gene TRBJ2-1, with TRBD2 as a possible D gene (5 bases). The length of the CDR3 is 16 residues. The V gene lost 4 bases and the J gene lost 0 bases, with 14 bases spanning the gap. The germline CDR1 and CDR2 sequences are SGHNT and YYREEE (reference sequence). The CDR3 sequence: CASSHGISSSYNEQFF. The CDR3 bases are TGTGCCAGCAGCCACGGGATATCTAGCTCCTACAATGAGCAGTTCTTC.

V is TRBV9 and J is TRBJ2-3, with D possibly being TRBD2 (6 bases). V lost 0 bases and J 4 bases, leaving 15 bases between the germline ends. Germline V gene data show CDR1 as SGDLS and CDR2 as YYNGEE. CDR3 length: 16 amino acids. The CDR3 protein is CASSVVGGVVPDTQYF. In DNA, the CDR3 is TGTGCCAGCAGCGTAGTGGGGGGAGTAGTCCCAGATACGCAGTATTTT.

The chain links TRBV24-1 to TRBJ2-1; TRBD1 aligns across 9 bases. The CDR3 length is 16 residues. V trimming: 5 bases; J trimming: 6 bases; junction bases outside the gene matches: 10. The V gene's germline CDR1 is KGHDR and CDR2 SFDVKD. CDR3 bases: TGTGCCACCAGTGGTTCGGGGACAGGGAGTCGCAATGAGCAGTTCTTC. Protein product: CATSGSGTGSRNEQFF.

V usage is TRBV5-1 and J usage is TRBJ1-1; unclear D gene. The V gene's germline CDR1 is SGHRS and CDR2 YFSETQ. V dropped 4 bases and J dropped 5 bases, with 15 bases sitting between them. This CDR3 has 14 residues. CDR3 DNA: TGCGCCAGCAGCCCGGGGAGAGGACGAACTGAAGCTTTCTTT. Its protein is CASSPGRGRTEAFF. The full variable domain, its missing parts supplied by reference TRBV5-1 and TRBJ1-1, is KAGVTQTPRYLIKTRGQQVTLSCSPISGHRSVSWYQQTPGQGLQFLFEYFSETQRNKGNFPGRFSGRQFSNSRSEMNVSTLELGDSALYLCASSPGRGRTEAFFGQGTRLTVV.

J is TRBJ1-3 and V is TRBV9, with 7 bases that match TRBD1. Germline V gene data show CDR1 as SGDLS and CDR2 as YYNGEE. V was pared by 3 bases and J by 4 bases, with 10 bases of the junction left unmatched. The CDR3 contains 16 residues. In DNA form, the CDR3 reads TGTGCCAGCAGCGCACGACAGGGTCTGGGGGGAAACACCATATATTTT. Translated: CASSARQGLGGNTIYF.

The chain uses TRBV28 and TRBJ2-3, with D maybe TRBD2 (6 bases). Germline CDR1 reads MDHEN; CDR2 reads SYDVKM. The CDR3 loop spans 17 amino acids. V lost 5 bases and J 0 bases, leaving 18 bases between the germline ends. CDR3 in DNA: TGTGCCAGCAGTACCCCGCCCGGGGCGGGAAGCACAGATACGCAGTATTTT. The encoded protein is CASSTPPGAGSTDTQYF.

This clone showed up just once. This chain connects TRBV7-9 to TRBJ1-1; 9 positions agree with TRBD1. Germline V lookup: CDR1 SEHNR, CDR2 FQNEAQ (reference sequence). V lost 5 bases and J lost 2; bases outside the gene matches: 6. The CDR3 has 15 residues. The CDR3 nucleotides read TGTGCCAGCAGCCATCTGGGACAGGGCAACACTGAAGCTTTCTTT. This gives the protein CASSHLGQGNTEAFF.

This chain links TRBV10-1 with TRBJ2-2; no reliable D call. From germline, CDR1 is WNHNN and CDR2 SYGVQD (reference sequence). With 8 bases removed from V and 0 bases from J, the gap between germline ends came to 7 bases. This CDR3 spans 13 amino acids. The CDR3 DNA sequence: TGCGCCAGCTCCGGTCCGAACACCGGGGAGCTGTTTTTT. Amino acid sequence: CASSGPNTGELFF.

Only a few counts were recorded for this clone. This chain joins TRBV2 and TRBJ1-2; D may be TRBD1 (6 bases). Trimming stripped 1 base from V and 0 bases from J, with 9 bases between. The germline gives CDR1 SNHLY, CDR2 FYNNEI. This CDR3 contains 15 residues. The CDR3 loop is CASSEEGETNYGYTF. CDR3 in DNA: TGTGCCAGCAGTGAAGAGGGGGAGACTAACTATGGCTACACCTTC.

The rearrangement uses TRBV7-6 and TRBJ2-2; no reliable D call. The CDR3 is 16 amino acids. The germline gives CDR1 SGHVS, CDR2 FNYEAQ. Trimming shortened V by 0 bases and J by 0 bases, and 8 bases separated the two germline ends. The CDR3 bases are TGTGCCAGCAGCTTAGCGGCAGAGGCGAACACCGGGGAGCTGTTTTTT. Amino acids: CASSLAAEANTGELFF.

The chain is built from TRBV2 and TRBJ1-1; D unresolved. The germline V gene encodes CDR1 SNHLY and CDR2 FYNNEI. V was clipped by 8 bases and J by 5 bases, with 21 bases between them. The CDR3 totals 15 residues. CDR3 protein: CASGEQRAPGTEAFF. CDR3 nucleotide sequence: TGTGCCAGCGGCGAACAGCGGGCCCCTGGGACTGAAGCTTTCTTT.

J is TRBJ1-1 and V is TRBV7-2; D gene ambiguous. The germline gives CDR1 SGHTA, CDR2 FQGNSA. This CDR3 region has 13 residues. Deletions cut 3 bases from V and 4 bases from J, with 9 bases between. CDR3: CASSFSRSTEAFF. CDR3 bases: TGTGCCAGCAGCTTTTCAAGGAGCACTGAAGCTTTCTTT.